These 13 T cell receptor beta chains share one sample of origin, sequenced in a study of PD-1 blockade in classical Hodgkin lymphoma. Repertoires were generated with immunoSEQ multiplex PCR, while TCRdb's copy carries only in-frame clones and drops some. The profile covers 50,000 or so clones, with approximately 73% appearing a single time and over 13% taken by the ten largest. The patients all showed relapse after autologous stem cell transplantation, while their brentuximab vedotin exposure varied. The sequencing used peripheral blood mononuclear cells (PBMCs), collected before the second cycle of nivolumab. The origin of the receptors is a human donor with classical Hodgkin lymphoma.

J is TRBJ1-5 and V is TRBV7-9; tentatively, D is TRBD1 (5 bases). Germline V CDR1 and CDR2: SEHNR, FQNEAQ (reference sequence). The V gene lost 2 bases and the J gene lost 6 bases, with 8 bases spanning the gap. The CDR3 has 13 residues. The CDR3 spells CASSLRGVQPQHF. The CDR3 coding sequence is TGTGCCAGCAGCTTACGGGGGGTTCAGCCCCAGCATTTT.

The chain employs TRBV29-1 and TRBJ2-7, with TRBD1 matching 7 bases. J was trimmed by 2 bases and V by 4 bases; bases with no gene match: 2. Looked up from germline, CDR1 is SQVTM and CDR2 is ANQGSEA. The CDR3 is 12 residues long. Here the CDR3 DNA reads TGCAGCGTTGGGGACAGTACCTACGAGCAGTACTTC. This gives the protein CSVGDSTYEQYF.

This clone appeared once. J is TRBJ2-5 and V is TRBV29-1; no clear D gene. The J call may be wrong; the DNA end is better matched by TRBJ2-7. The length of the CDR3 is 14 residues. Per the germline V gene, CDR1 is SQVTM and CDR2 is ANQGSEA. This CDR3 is CSVRERTSTYEQYF. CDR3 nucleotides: TGCAGCGTTCGAGAAAGAACTTCGACCTACGAGCAGTACTTC.

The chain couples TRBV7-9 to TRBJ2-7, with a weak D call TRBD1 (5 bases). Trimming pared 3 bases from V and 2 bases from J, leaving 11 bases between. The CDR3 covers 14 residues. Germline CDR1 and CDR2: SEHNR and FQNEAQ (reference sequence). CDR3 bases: TGTGCCAGCAGCTTTCAGGGCCCCACCTACGAGCAGTACTTC. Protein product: CASSFQGPTYEQYF. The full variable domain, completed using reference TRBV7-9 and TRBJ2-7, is DTGVSQNPRHKITKRGQNVTFRCDPISEHNRLYWYRQTLGQGPEFLTYFQNEAQLEKSRLLSDRFSAERPKGSFSTLEIQRTEQGDSAMYLCASSFQGPTYEQYFGPGTRLTVT.

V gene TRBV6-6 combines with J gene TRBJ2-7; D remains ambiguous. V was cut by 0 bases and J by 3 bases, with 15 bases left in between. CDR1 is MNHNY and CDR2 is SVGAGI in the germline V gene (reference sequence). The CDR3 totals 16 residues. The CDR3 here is CASSYSGQLEYYEQYF. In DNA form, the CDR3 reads TGTGCCAGCAGTTACTCAGGTCAGCTAGAATACTACGAGCAGTACTTC.

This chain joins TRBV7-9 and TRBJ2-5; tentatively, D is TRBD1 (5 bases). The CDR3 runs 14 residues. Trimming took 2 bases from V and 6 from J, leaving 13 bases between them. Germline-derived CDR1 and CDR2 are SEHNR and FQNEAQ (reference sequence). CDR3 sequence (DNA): TGTGCCAGCAGCTTAAAGGGGCGTGAGAAGACCCAGTACTTC. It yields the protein CASSLKGREKTQYF.

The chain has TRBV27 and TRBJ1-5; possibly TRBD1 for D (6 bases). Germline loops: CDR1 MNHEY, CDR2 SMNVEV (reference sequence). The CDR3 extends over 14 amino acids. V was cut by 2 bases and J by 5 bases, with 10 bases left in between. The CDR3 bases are TGTGCCAGCAGTTTAAGGGACACCGATCAGCCCCAGCATTTT. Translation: CASSLRDTDQPQHF.

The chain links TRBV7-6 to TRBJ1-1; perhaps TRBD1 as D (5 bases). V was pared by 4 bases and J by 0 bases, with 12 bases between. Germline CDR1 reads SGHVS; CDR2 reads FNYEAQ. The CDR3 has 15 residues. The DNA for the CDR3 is TGTGCCAGCAGCTCGGCGGGGGGGTTGAACACTGAAGCTTTCTTT. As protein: CASSSAGGLNTEAFF.

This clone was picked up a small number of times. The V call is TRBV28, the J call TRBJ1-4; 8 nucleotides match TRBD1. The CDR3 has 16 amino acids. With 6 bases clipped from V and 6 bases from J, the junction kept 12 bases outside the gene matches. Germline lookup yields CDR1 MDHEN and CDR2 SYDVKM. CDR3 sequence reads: CASSPPGRGLDEKLFF. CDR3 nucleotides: TGTGCCAGCAGCCCGCCCGGCAGGGGGCTGGATGAAAAACTGTTTTTT.

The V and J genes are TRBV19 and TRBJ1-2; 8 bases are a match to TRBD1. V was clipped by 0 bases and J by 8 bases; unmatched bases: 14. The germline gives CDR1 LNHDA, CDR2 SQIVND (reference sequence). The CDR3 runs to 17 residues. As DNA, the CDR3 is TGTGCCAGTAGTATAGAATGGCAGGGGGCTGTGTATATCGGCTACACCTTC. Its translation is CASSIEWQGAVYIGYTF.

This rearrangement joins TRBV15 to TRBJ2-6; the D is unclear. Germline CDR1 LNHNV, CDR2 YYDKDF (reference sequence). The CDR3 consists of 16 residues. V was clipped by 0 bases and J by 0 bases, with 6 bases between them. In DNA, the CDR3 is TGTGCCACCAGCAGAGATCCAGGCTCTGGGGCCAACGTCCTGACTTTC. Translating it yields CATSRDPGSGANVLTF.

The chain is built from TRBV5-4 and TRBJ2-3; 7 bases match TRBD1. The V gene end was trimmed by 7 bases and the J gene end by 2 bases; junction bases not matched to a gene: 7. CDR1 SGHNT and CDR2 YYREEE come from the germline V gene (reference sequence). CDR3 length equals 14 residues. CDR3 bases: TGTGCCAGCCACGTGACAGGGCCCACAGATACGCAGTATTTT. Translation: CASHVTGPTDTQYF.

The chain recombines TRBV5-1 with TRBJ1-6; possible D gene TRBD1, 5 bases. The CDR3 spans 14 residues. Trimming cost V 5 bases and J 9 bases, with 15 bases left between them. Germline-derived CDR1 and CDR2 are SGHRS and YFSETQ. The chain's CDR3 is CASSPTEGPSPLHF. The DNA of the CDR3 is TGCGCCAGCAGTCCGACTGAGGGGCCTTCACCCCTCCACTTT.